A selection of T cell receptor beta chains follows, all from one sample in a study of blood T cells in healthy people across ages. TCRdb ran MiXCR on the 5' RACE reads and lists one entry per CDR3 protein. The sample gives roughly 1.7 million distinct CDR3 sequences, around 36% of which show up once; about 11% is in the top ten. The sample was blood. These receptor sequences come from a woman younger than 45 in good health. The conserved cysteine and the conserved F or W are not part of the CDR3 here.

V,J,CDR3
TRBV6-1,TRBJ2-6,ASSDGTGGSGANVLT
TRBV11-2,TRBJ1-1,ASSPLTTDAF
TRBV3-1,TRBJ1-6,ASSQAGLGSPLH
TRBV4-1,TRBJ2-5,ASSQEGGYTQTQY
TRBV7-2,TRBJ1-1,ASFLRRANTEAF
TRBV3-1,TRBJ2-1,ASSQGSWTSGNNEQF
TRBV2,TRBJ2-5,ASSAGAPDLRETQY
TRBV20-1,TRBJ1-5,SARTGAQPQH
TRBV20-1,TRBJ1-1,SARPLHTDTEAF
TRBV6-6,TRBJ1-5,ASKDRGNQPQH
TRBV29-1,TRBJ2-7,SRQTRVKDCEQY
TRBV7-6,TRBJ2-3,ASSTSIRGTDTQY
TRBV20-1,TRBJ1-6,SAREQGRRLEGSPLH
TRBV27,TRBJ2-7,ASSYASTGAYEQY
TRBV11-3,TRBJ2-1,ASSLVGGIRF
TRBV5-1,TRBJ1-1,ASSHGQGPMNTEAF
TRBV24-1,TRBJ2-5,ATSDRRDHQETQY
TRBV2,TRBJ2-5,ASSIQGKETQY
TRBV28,TRBJ2-3,ASKEGATDTQY
TRBV7-8,TRBJ2-7,ASSLGAGKEQY
TRBV4-1,TRBJ2-2,ASSLPPGQDTGELF
TRBV18,TRBJ2-3,ASSRASTGDTQY
TRBV6-1,TRBJ2-3,ASQLLQGDLDTQY
TRBV20-1,TRBJ1-5,SARVRDRVNQPQH
TRBV20-1,TRBJ2-1,SADNTQGKNEQF
TRBV21-1,TRBJ1-5,ASSKGVPPRPHSNQPQH
TRBV6-1,TRBJ2-3,ASSDGTTSTDTQY
TRBV4-1,TRBJ2-1,ASSQDVGSPNEQF
TRBV28,TRBJ2-5,ASRGPAGTQY
TRBV5-5,.,ASRSGLAGVSVVHEQY
TRBV27,TRBJ2-3,ASSSLWSTDTQY
TRBV7-8,TRBJ2-3,ASSPPGSMGPIGDTQY
TRBV5-1,TRBJ2-5,ASSGSLEGTQY
TRBV11-2,TRBJ2-3,ASSYLTSGGAQFVGTDTQY
TRBV3-1,TRBJ2-5,ASSQARLAGGGETQY
TRBV5-1,TRBJ1-4,ASSTALGSGAEKLF
TRBV2,TRBJ1-2,ASRYLDSDVTGGYT
TRBV5-3,TRBJ1-5,ARSGGTGRGQPQH
TRBV10-3,TRBJ2-3,AISGLAGVTSTDTQY
TRBV12-3/TRBV12-4,TRBJ1-2,ASSFNGGRSYGYT
TRBV5-1,TRBJ2-1,ASSLGYGAISYNEQF
TRBV4-1,TRBJ1-5,ASSQVSSPKPFQGLSNQPQH
TRBV10-2,TRBJ2-5,ASSHSAGDYQETQY
TRBV7-8,TRBJ2-7,ASSFGVTGAYEQY
TRBV7-3,TRBJ2-5,ASSSQAPGTQY
TRBV10-2,TRBJ2-1,ASRQVISYNEQF
TRBV2,TRBJ2-7,ASSEADNYEQY
TRBV20-1,TRBJ2-3,SARGDYRTDTQY
TRBV5-1,TRBJ2-7,ASSLALTGQEQY
TRBV20-1,TRBJ2-7,SATGEGYEQY
TRBV7-9,TRBJ2-1,ASSSTRGLSSYNEQF
TRBV30,TRBJ2-7,AWSVAKYSYEQY
TRBV9,TRBJ1-6,ASSVASPGLNSPLH
TRBV30,TRBJ2-1,AWSVAGGNFYNEQF
TRBV5-5,TRBJ2-7,ASRPDGRRLEYEQY
TRBV7-3,TRBJ2-1,ASSLTRLAATTAQF
TRBV2,TRBJ2-7,AGGRDRGTGEQY
TRBV12-3/TRBV12-4,TRBJ2-5,ASSILQGAGETQY